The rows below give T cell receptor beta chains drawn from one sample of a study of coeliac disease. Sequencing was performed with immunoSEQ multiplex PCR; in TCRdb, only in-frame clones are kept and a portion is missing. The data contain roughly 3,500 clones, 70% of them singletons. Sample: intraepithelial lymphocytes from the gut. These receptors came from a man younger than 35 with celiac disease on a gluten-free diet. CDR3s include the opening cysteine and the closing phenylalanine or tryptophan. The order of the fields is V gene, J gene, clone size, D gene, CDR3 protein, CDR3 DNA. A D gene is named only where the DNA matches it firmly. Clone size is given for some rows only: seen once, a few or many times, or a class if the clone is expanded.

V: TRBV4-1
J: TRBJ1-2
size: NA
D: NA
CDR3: CASSQTWGSNYGYTF
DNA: TGCGCCAGCAGCCAGACCTGGGGCTCTAACTATGGCTACACCTTC

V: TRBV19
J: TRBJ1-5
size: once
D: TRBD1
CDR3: CASHPGTGGRVGHF
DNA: TGTGCCAGTCACCCCGGGACAGGGGGACGAGTCGGGCATTTT

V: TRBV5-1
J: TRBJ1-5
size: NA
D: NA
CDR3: CASSLVPGQDQPQHF
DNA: TGCGCCAGCAGCTTGGTCCCAGGGCAGGATCAGCCCCAGCATTTT

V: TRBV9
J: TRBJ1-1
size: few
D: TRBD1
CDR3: CASSVVPTLRQGDPEAFF
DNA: TGTGCCAGCAGCGTAGTCCCGACCCTAAGACAGGGAGATCCTGAAGCTTTCTTT

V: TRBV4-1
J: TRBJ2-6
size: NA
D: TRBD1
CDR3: CASSQDVYGQGVYSAGANVLTF
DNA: TGCGCCAGCAGCCAAGATGTGTATGGACAGGGGGTTTACAGTGCTGGGGCCAACGTCCTGACTTTC

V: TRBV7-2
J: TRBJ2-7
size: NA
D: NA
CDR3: CASSLDFSSEQYF
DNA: TGTGCCAGCAGCTTAGACTTTTCGTCCGAGCAGTACTTC

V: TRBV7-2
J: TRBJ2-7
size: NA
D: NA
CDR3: CASSLARNVYEQYF
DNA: TGTGCCAGCAGCTTAGCCAGGAACGTTTACGAGCAGTACTTC

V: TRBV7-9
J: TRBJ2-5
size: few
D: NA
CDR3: CASSLARQGQETQYF
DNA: TGTGCCAGCAGCTTAGCAAGGCAGGGACAAGAGACCCAGTACTTC

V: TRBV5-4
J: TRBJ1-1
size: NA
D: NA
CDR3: CASQLGNTEAFF
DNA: TGTGCCAGCCAACTCGGGAACACTGAAGCTTTCTTT

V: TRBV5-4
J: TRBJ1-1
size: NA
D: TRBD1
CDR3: CASRYVGQDGPEAFF
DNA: TGTGCCAGCAGATATGTTGGACAGGACGGACCTGAAGCTTTCTTT

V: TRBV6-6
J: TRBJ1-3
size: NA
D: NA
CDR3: CASSYTTRDTIYF
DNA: TGTGCCAGCAGTTATACCACGAGGGACACCATATATTTT

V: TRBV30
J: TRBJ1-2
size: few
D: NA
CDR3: CAWSVQVNYYGYTF
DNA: TGTGCCTGGAGTGTACAGGTTAATTACTATGGCTACACCTTC

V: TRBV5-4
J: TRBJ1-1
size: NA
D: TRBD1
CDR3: CASSGGTGGYTEAFF
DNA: TGTGCCAGCAGCGGCGGGACAGGGGGCTACACTGAAGCTTTCTTT

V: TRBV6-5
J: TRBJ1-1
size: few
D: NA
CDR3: CASGPLRGFTEAFF
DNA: TGTGCCAGCGGTCCCTTAAGGGGGTTCACTGAAGCTTTCTTT

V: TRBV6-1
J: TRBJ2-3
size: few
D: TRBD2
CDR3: CASSASGGGADTQYF
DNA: TGTGCCAGCAGTGCCAGCGGGGGAGGGGCAGATACGCAGTATTTT

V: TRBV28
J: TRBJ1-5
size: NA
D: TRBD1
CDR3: CATRGQASAQPQHF
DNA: TGTGCCACCCGGGGACAGGCGTCCGCTCAGCCCCAGCATTTT

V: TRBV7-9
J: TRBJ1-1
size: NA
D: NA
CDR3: CASSLGSGTGGTEAFF
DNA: TGTGCCAGCAGCTTAGGTTCAGGTACTGGTGGCACTGAAGCTTTCTTT

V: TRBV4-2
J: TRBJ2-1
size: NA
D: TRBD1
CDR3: CASSQDGSPTGNNEQFF
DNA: TGTGCCAGCAGCCAAGATGGGTCCCCGACAGGGAATAATGAGCAGTTCTTC

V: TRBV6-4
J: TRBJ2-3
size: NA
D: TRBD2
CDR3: CASSDGTSGGADTQYF
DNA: TGTGCCAGCAGTGACGGGACTAGCGGGGGGGCAGATACGCAGTATTTT

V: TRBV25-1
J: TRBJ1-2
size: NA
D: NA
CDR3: CASKKRVGNGYTF
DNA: TGTGCCAGCAAAAAGAGGGTTGGGAATGGCTACACCTTC

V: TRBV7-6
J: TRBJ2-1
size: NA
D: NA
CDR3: CASGPPPPTYNEQFF
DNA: TGTGCCAGCGGCCCGCCCCCGCCAACCTACAATGAGCAGTTCTTC

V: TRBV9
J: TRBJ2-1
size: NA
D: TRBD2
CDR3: CASSAGTSGGAGAWEQFF
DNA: TGTGCCAGCAGCGCCGGGACTAGCGGGGGGGCGGGGGCATGGGAGCAGTTCTTC